These 20 T cell receptor beta chains were sequenced from one sample in a study of regulatory T cells in long-lasting Graves disease. Stated time point: newly diagnosed GD, antithyroid drugs for less than 3 months. PBMCs were the source of the RNA used for TCR sequencing. Investigators prepared the TCR beta libraries by applying iRepertoire HTBI primers and Arm-PCR of CDR3 regions. TCRdb re-called the multiplex PCR reads through MiXCR, storing one row per CDR3 protein. The profile shows around 400,000 distinct CDR3 sequences, about a sixth of them singletons. Here the sequenced sample was peripheral blood mononuclear cells (PBMCs), taken at new diagnosis, from a patient treated with antithyroid drugs. Every receptor here comes from a female donor with Graves disease.

The rearrangement joins TRBV13 to TRBJ2-5; 12 bases fit TRBD1. Germline V gene lookup returns CDR1 PRHDT and CDR2 FYEKMQ (reference sequence). The CDR3 contains 16 residues. Unmatched junction bases numbered 11, after V lost 8 bases and J lost 4 bases. CDR3 sequence: CASSPSRDRGRETQYF. The CDR3 region has the DNA TGTGCCAGCTCACCATCCCGGGACAGGGGGCGAGAGACCCAGTACTTC.

This clonotype was counted ten times or more. The V call is TRBV27, the J call TRBJ1-5, with D perhaps matching TRBD1 (6 bases). The CDR3 runs 15 residues. V gave up 4 bases and J gave up 11 bases, with 21 bases separating them. Germline loops: CDR1 MNHEY, CDR2 SMNVEV (reference sequence). DNA for the CDR3: TGTGCCAGCAGTTCTTACAGGGTGAATAATGGCGCCCAGCATTTT. This encodes CASSSYRVNNGAQHF.

This clonotype occurred many times. The genes are TRBV20-1 and TRBJ2-7; 12 bases are shared with TRBD2. V lost 3 bases and J lost 2; bases outside the gene matches: 2. CDR3 size: 14 residues. Germline lookup yields CDR1 DFQATT and CDR2 SNEGSKA (reference sequence). CDR3 region: CSARLAGGPYEQYF. CDR3 coding DNA: TGCAGTGCTAGGCTAGCGGGAGGGCCCTACGAGCAGTACTTC.

This clonotype was detected a few times. The chain links TRBV7-2 to TRBJ1-5; D not certain. This CDR3 comprises 12 residues. CDR1 and CDR2 from the germline V gene are SGHTA and FQGNSA. V lost 2 bases and J lost 9, with 8 bases in between. CDR3 bases: TGTGCCAGCAGCTTAAACACTCGGCCCCAGCATTTT. It encodes CASSLNTRPQHF.

This clonotype was seen just once. CDR3: CASSFEETVYEQYF. The CDR3, as DNA: TGTGCCAGCAGTTTCGAGGAAACAGTCTACGAGCAGTACTTC. V is TRBV28 and J is TRBJ2-7; D uncertain. V lost 3 bases, J lost 3 bases, and 12 bases lay in between. This CDR3 comprises 14 residues. The germline gives CDR1 MDHEN, CDR2 SYDVKM.

This clonotype has more than one count but fewer than ten. V gene TRBV2 combines with J gene TRBJ1-2, with D maybe TRBD1 (6 bases). The CDR3 sequence is 12 residues long. The germline V gene encodes CDR1 SNHLY and CDR2 FYNNEI. Trimming stripped 6 bases from V and 5 bases from J, with 10 bases between. The CDR3 nucleotides read TGTGCCAGCAGACAGGGAGAATATGGCTACACCTTC. It specifies CASRQGEYGYTF.

This clonotype was found many times. The chain combines TRBV6-2 or TRBV6-3 with TRBJ1-1; tentative D call: TRBD1 (5 bases). The germline V gene encodes CDR1 MNHEY and CDR2 SVGEGT. Deletions cut 0 bases from V and 0 bases from J, with 8 bases between. There are 15 residues in the CDR3. The CDR3 DNA follows: TGTGCCAGCAGTTACTCGCAGGGATTGAACACTGAAGCTTTCTTT. Its translation is CASSYSQGLNTEAFF.

The V call is TRBV7-9, the J call TRBJ2-1; the match to TRBD2 covers 8 bases. V lost 6 bases to trimming and J lost 8 bases; unmatched junction nucleotides: 15. CDR1 SEHNR and CDR2 FQNEAQ come from the germline V gene (reference sequence). CDR3 length equals 16 residues. The CDR3 nucleotides read TGTGCCAGCAGTACGGGAGCCTACGCCGGGGGGGATGAGCAGTTCTTC. The encoded protein is CASSTGAYAGGDEQFF.

The chain uses TRBV27 and TRBJ2-5, with D uncertain. V shed 2 bases and J shed 2 bases, with 9 bases lying between them. The CDR3 runs to 14 residues. From germline, CDR1 is MNHEY and CDR2 SMNVEV (reference sequence). The CDR3 sequence: CASSLGVDQETQYF. In nucleotides, the CDR3 is TGTGCCAGCAGTTTAGGGGTAGATCAAGAGACCCAGTACTTC.

There are many counts of this clonotype. This chain links TRBV30 with TRBJ2-3; D is unresolved. The germline gives CDR1 GTSNPN, CDR2 SVGIG (reference sequence). V lost 6 bases and J lost 4, with 8 bases in between. The CDR3 totals 11 residues. As DNA, the CDR3 is TGTGCCTGTCGGCGTCCAGATACGCAGTATTTT. The encoded protein is CACRRPDTQYF.

This clonotype has at least ten counts. The genes are TRBV5-1 and TRBJ2-3; D is possibly TRBD2 (6 bases). Trimming pared 3 bases from V and 2 bases from J, leaving 13 bases between. CDR1 and CDR2 (germline): SGHRS, YFSETQ. This CDR3 region has 15 residues. For the CDR3, the DNA is TGCGCCAGCAGCTGGGGGGAAGGGGCCACAGATACGCAGTATTTT. It yields the protein CASSWGEGATDTQYF.

There are many counts of this clonotype. The chain couples TRBV11-1 to TRBJ2-5, with unresolved D. Trimming removed 5 bases at V and 2 bases at J, with 9 bases between. The CDR3 totals 13 residues. The germline V gene has CDR1 SGHAT and CDR2 FQDESV (reference sequence). CDR3 DNA: TGTGCCAGCAGCCCCATAGATCAAGAGACCCAGTACTTC. Translation: CASSPIDQETQYF.

This clonotype has only a few counts. The chain is built from TRBV6-5 and TRBJ2-7; possibly TRBD1 for D (5 bases). The V end lost 4 bases, the J end lost 0 bases, and 13 bases lay between the germline ends. The CDR3 sequence is 15 residues long. CDR1 is MNHEY and CDR2 is SVGAGI in the germline V gene. The CDR3 DNA reads TGTGCCAGCAGTTTAGACAGCGCCAACTCCTACGAGCAGTACTTC. This translates into CASSLDSANSYEQYF.

The table lists this clonotype with many counts. The chain couples TRBV7-9 to TRBJ2-2; D possibly corresponds to TRBD1 (6 bases). With 5 bases removed from V and 4 bases from J, the gap between germline ends came to 20 bases. CDR3 length equals 17 residues. The V gene's germline CDR1 is SEHNR and CDR2 FQNEAQ (reference sequence). CDR3: CASSQQHYGQLTGELFF. For the CDR3, the DNA is TGTGCCAGCAGCCAACAACACTACGGACAGCTCACCGGGGAGCTGTTTTTT.

This clonotype showed up just a few times. The chain recombines TRBV6-1 with TRBJ1-4, with 7 bases fitting TRBD1. CDR1 is MNHNS, CDR2 SASEGT, per germline. The J segment lost 4 bases and the V segment lost 6 bases, leaving 5 bases of the junction unmatched. The CDR3 runs 14 residues. The CDR3 is CASRRDSLNEKLFF. The CDR3 bases are TGTGCCAGCAGGCGGGACAGCCTTAATGAAAAACTGTTTTTT.

This chain joins TRBV11-2 and TRBJ2-1; 8 nucleotides agree with TRBD1. CDR3 size: 18 residues. The V segment lost 3 bases and the J segment 7 bases; nucleotides outside the gene matches: 17. From germline, CDR1 is SGHAT and CDR2 FQNNGV. CDR3 amino acids: CASSFFGRGRFGGNEQFF. CDR3 DNA: TGTGCCAGCAGCTTTTTTGGCAGGGGGCGGTTCGGGGGTAATGAGCAGTTCTTC.

This clonotype was seen more than once but under ten times. DNA for the CDR3: TGTGCCAGCAGTTTTTCATCCCCACTAGCGGGCAGAAACACCGGGGAGCTGTTTTTT. This translates into CASSFSSPLAGRNTGELFF. V gene TRBV12-3 or TRBV12-4 combines with J gene TRBJ2-2; 9 nucleotides align to TRBD2. J gave up 2 bases and V 3 bases, and 13 bases lay outside the gene matches. The CDR3 loop spans 19 amino acids.

This clonotype was seen many times. V and J are TRBV3-1 and TRBJ1-6; D is unresolved. The CDR3 loop spans 15 amino acids. V was pared by 0 bases and J by 7 bases, with 10 bases between. In germline, CDR1 is LGHDT, CDR2 YNNKEL (reference sequence). CDR3 amino acids: CASSQDSSLNSPLHF. CDR3 nucleotides: TGTGCCAGCAGCCAAGACAGCTCCTTGAATTCACCCCTCCACTTT.

This clonotype was picked up many times. This chain's CDR3 is CAWEDSNTEAFF. The CDR3 DNA reads as TGTGCCTGGGAGGACAGCAACACTGAAGCTTTCTTT. This chain uses TRBV30 with TRBJ1-1, with a tentative D call TRBD1 (6 bases). Between the trimmed V and J ends, which lost 5 bases and 2 bases, there was a span of 9 bases. Looked up from germline, CDR1 is GTSNPN and CDR2 is SVGIG (reference sequence). There are 12 residues in the CDR3.

V gene TRBV28 combines with J gene TRBJ1-1; possible D gene TRBD1, 6 bases. The V and J ends lost 7 bases and 1 base respectively, with 13 bases between them. Germline CDR1 is MDHEN and CDR2 is SYDVKM. The CDR3 runs to 14 residues. As DNA, the CDR3 is TGTGCCAGCACCGGGGGGGCCGAGAACACTGAAGCTTTCTTT. Its translation is CASTGGAENTEAFF.